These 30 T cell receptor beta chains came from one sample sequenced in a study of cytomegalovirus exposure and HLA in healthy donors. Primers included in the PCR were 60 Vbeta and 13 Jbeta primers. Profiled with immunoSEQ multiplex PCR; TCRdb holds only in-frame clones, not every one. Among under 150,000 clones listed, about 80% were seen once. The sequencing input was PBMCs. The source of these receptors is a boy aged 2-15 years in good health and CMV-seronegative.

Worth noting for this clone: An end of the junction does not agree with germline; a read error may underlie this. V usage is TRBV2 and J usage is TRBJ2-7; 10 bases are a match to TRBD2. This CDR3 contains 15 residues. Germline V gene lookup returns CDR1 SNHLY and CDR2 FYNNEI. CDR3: CASREGLADSYEQYF. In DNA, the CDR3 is TGTGCCAGCAGGGAAGGACTAGCGGATTCCTACGAGCAGTACTTC.

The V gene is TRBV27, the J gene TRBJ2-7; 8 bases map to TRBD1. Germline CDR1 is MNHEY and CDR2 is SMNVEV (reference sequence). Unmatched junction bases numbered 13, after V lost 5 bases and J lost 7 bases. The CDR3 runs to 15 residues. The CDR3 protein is CASSPWDRIVREQYF. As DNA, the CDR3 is TGTGCCAGCAGTCCCTGGGACAGGATCGTCCGGGAGCAGTACTTC.

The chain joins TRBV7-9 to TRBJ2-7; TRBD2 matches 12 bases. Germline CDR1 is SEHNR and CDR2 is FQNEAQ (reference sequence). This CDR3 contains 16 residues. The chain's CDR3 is CSSSPPLAGGPHEQYV. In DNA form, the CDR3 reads TGTTCCAGCAGCCCCCCCCTAGCGGGAGGGCCTCACGAGCAGTACGTC.

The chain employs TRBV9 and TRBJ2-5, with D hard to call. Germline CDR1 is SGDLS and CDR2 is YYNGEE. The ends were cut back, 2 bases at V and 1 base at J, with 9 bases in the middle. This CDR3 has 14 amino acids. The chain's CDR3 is CASSVEGVQETQYF. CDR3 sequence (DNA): TGTGCCAGCAGCGTCGAAGGAGTCCAAGAGACCCAGTACTTC.

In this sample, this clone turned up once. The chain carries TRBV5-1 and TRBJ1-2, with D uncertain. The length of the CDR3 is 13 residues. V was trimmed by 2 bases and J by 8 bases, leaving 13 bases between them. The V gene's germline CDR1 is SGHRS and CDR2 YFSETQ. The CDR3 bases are TGCGCCAGCAGCTTAAATGAGGGTCGGGGCTACACCTTC. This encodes CASSLNEGRGYTF. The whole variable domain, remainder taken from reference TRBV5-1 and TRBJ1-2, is KAGVTQTPRYLIKTRGQQVTLSCSPISGHRSVSWYQQTPGQGLQFLFEYFSETQRNKGNFPGRFSGRQFSNSRSEMNVSTLELGDSALYLCASSLNEGRGYTFGSGTRLTVV.

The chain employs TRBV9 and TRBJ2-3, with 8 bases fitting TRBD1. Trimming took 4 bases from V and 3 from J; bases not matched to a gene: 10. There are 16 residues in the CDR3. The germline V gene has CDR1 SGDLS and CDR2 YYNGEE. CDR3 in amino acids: CASSMWTGYGTDTQYF. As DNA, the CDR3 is TGTGCCAGCAGCATGTGGACAGGGTACGGAACAGATACGCAGTATTTT. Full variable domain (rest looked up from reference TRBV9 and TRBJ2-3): DSGVTQTPKHLITATGQRVTLRCSPRSGDLSVYWYQQSLDQGLQFLIQYYNGEERAKGNILERFSAQQFPDLHSELNLSSLELGDSALYFCASSMWTGYGTDTQYFGPGTRLTVL.

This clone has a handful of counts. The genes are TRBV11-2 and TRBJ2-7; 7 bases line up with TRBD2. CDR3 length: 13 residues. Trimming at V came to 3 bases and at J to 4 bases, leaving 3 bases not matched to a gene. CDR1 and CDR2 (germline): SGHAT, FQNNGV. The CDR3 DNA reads TGTGCCAGCAGCTTGGGACTACTATACGAGCAGTACGTC. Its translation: CASSLGLLYEQYV.

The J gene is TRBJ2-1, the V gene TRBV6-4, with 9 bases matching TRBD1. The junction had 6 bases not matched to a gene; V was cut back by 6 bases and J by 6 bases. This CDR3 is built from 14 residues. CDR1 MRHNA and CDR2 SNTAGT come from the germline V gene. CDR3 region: CASSPGQGPNEQFF. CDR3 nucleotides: TGTGCCAGCAGCCCGGGACAGGGCCCCAATGAGCAGTTCTTC.

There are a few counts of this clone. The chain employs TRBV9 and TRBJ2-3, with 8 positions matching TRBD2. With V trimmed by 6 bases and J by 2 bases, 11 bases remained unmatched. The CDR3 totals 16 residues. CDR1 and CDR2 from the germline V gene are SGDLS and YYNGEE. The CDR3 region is CASNSGLARATDTQYF. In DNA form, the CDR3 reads TGTGCCAGCAACTCCGGACTAGCTAGGGCCACAGATACGCAGTATTTT.

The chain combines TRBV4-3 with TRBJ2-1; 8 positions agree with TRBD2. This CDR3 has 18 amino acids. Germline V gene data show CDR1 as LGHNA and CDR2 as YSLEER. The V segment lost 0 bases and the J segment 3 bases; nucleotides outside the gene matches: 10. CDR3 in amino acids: CASSQDRASGPYYNEQFF. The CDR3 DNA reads TGCGCCAGCAGCCAAGATCGGGCTAGCGGGCCCTACTACAATGAGCAGTTCTTC.

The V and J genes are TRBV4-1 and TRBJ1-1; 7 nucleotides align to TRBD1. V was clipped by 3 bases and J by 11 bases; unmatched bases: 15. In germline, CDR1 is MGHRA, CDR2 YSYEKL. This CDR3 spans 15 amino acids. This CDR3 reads CASSQIPTGAAGAFF. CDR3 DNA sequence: TGCGCCAGCAGCCAGATCCCTACAGGGGCTGCCGGGGCTTTCTTT.

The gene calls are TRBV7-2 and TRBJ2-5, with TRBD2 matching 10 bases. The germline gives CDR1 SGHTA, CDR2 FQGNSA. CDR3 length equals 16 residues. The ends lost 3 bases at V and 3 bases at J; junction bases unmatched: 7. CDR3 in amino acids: CASSLRGTSAEETQYF. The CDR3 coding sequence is TGTGCCAGCAGCTTGAGGGGGACTAGCGCCGAAGAGACCCAGTACTTC.

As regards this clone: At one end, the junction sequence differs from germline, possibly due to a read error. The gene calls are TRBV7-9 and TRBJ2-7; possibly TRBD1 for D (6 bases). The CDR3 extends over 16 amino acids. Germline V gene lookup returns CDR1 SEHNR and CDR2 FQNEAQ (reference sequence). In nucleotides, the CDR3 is TGTTCCAGCAGCCCGATCTCAGGGGCCCTTCGACCTCTGCAGTACTTC. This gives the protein CSSSPISGALRPLQYF. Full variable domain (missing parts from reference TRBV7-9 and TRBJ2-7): DTGVSQNPRHKITKRGQNVTFRCDPISEHNRLYWYRQTLGQGPEFLTYFQNEAQLEKSRLLSDRFSAERPKGSFSTLEIQRTEQGDSAMYLCSSSPISGALRPLQYFGPGTRLTVT.

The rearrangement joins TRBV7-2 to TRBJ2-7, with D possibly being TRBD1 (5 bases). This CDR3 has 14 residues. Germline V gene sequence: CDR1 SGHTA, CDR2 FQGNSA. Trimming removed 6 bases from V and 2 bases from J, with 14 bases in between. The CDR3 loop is CASRLTASPYEQYF. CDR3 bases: TGTGCCAGCAGGTTGACAGCGTCACCCTACGAGCAGTACTTC. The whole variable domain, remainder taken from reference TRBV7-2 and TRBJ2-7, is GAGVSQSPSNKVTEKGKDVELRCDPISGHTALYWYRQSLGQGLEFLIYFQGNSAPDKSGLPSDRFSAERTGGSVSTLTIQRTQQEDSAVYLCASRLTASPYEQYFGPGTRLTVT.

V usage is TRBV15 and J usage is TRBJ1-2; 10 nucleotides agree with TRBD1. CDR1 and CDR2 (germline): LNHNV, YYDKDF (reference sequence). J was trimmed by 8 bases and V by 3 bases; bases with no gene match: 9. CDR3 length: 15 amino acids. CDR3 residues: CATSRFGTGADGYTF. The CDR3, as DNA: TGTGCCACCAGCAGGTTTGGGACAGGGGCCGACGGCTACACCTTC.

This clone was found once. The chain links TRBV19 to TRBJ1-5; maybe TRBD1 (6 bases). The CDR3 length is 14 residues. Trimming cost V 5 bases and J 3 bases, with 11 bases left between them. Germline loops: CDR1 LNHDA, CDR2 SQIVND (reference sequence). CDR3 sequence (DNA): TGTGCCAGTAGTCCGACAGGTTACAATCAGCCCCAGCATTTT. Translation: CASSPTGYNQPQHF.

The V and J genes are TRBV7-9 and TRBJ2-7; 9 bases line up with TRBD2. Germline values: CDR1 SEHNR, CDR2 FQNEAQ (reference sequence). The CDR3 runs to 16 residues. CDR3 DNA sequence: TGTTCCAGCAGCTTAGCGGGAGTAAATGCTGGCTACGAGCAGTACGTC. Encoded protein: CSSSLAGVNAGYEQYV.

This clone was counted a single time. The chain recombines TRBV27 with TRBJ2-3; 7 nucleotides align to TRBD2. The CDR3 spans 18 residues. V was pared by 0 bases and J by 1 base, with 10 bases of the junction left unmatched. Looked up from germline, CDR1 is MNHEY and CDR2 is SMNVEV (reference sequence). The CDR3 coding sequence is TGTGCCAGCAGTTTATCGGCCTACTGGGAGGGGCGCACAGATACGCAGTATTTT. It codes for CASSLSAYWEGRTDTQYF.

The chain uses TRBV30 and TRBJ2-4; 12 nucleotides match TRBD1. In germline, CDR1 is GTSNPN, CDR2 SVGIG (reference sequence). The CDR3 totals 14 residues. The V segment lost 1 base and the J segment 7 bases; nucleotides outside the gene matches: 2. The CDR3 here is CAWSGGTGGNIQYF. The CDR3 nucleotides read TGTGCCTGGAGTGGCGGGACAGGGGGCAACATTCAGTACTTC.

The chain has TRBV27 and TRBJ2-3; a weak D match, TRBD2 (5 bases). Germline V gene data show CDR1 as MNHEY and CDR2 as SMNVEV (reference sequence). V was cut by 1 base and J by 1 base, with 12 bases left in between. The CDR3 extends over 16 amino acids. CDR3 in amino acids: CASSLYGVGGTDTQYF. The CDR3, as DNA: TGTGCCAGCAGTTTATACGGGGTTGGAGGCACAGATACGCAGTATTTT.

The CDR3 reads CASGPPLGEQYF. The CDR3 DNA sequence: TGTGCTAGTGGTCCCCCTCTAGGCGAGCAGTACTTC. This sequence joins TRBV12-5 and TRBJ2-7; D gene uncertain. The ends were cut back, 5 bases at V and 6 bases at J, with 11 bases in the middle. The CDR3 is made up of 12 amino acids. CDR1 is LGHNT and CDR2 is FRNRAP in the germline V gene.

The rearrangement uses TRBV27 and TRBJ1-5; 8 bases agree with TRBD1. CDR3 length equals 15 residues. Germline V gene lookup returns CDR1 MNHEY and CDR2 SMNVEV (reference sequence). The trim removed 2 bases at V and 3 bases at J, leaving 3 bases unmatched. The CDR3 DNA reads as TGTGCCAGCAGTTTAAGACAGGGGATCAATCAGCCCCAGCATTTT. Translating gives CASSLRQGINQPQHF.

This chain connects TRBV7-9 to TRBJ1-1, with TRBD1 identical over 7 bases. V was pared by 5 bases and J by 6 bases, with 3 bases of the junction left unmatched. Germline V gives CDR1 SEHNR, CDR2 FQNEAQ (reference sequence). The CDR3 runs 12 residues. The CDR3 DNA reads TGTGCCAGCAGCAGGGGACAGTCTGAAGCTTTCTTT. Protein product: CASSRGQSEAFF.

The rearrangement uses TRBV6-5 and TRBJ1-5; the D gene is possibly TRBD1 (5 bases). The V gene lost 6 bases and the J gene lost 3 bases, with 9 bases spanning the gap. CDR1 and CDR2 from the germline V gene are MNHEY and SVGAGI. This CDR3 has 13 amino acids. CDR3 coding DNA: TGTGCCAGCAGGAGGACAACCAATCAGCCCCAGCATTTT. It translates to CASRRTTNQPQHF.

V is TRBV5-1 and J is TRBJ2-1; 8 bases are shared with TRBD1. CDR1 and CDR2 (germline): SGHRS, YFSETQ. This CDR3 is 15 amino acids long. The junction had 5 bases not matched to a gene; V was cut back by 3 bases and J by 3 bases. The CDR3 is CASSYGQGYYNEQFF. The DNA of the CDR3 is TGCGCCAGCAGCTACGGACAGGGTTACTACAATGAGCAGTTCTTC.

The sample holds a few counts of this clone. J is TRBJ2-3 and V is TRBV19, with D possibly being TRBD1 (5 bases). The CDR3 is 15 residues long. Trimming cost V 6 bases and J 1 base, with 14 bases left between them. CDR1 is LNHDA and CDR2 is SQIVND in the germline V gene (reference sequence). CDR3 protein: CASSRQLFGTDTQYF. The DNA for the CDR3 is TGTGCCAGTAGCCGACAGCTTTTCGGCACAGATACGCAGTATTTT.

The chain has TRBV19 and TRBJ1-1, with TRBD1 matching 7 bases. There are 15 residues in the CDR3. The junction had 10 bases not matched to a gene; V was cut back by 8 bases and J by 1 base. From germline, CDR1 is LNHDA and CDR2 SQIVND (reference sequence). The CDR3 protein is CASSVVGQANTEAFF. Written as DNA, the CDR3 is TGTGCCAGTTCAGTAGTAGGACAGGCGAACACTGAAGCTTTCTTT.

CDR3 nucleotides: TGCGCCAGCAGTATTGGGACAGGGGCTGGAAACACCATATATTTT. This codes for CASSIGTGAGNTIYF. The genes are TRBV10-1 and TRBJ1-3; 10 bases are shared with TRBD1. Germline CDR1 WNHNN, CDR2 SYGVQD (reference sequence). The CDR3 is 15 amino acids. V was pared by 5 bases and J by 2 bases, with 3 bases of the junction left unmatched.

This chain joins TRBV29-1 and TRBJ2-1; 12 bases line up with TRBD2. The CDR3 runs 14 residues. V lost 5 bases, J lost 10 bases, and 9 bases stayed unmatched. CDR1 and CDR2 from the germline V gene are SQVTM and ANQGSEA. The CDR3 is CSVMGTSGLGEQFF. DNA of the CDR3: TGCAGCGTTATGGGGACTAGCGGGTTAGGGGAGCAGTTCTTC.

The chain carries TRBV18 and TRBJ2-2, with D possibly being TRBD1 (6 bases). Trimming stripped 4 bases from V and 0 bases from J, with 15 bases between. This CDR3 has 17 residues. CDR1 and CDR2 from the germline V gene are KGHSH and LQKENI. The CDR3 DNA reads TGTGCCAGCTCACGCTTGTCCGGGACAACGAACACCGGGGAGCTGTTTTTT. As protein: CASSRLSGTTNTGELFF. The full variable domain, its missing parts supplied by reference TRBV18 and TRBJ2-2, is NAGVMQNPRHLVRRRGQEARLRCSPMKGHSHVYWYRQLPEEGLKFMVYLQKENIIDESGMPKERFSAEFPKEGPSILRIQQVVRGDSAAYFCASSRLSGTTNTGELFFGEGSRLTVL.